A selection of T cell receptor beta chains follows, all from one sample in a study of shared clonotypes between healthy human individuals. The protocol was immunoSEQ multiplex PCR, while the TCRdb copy is restricted to in-frame clones and leaves out a portion. The sample gives 2 million to 3 million clones, 90% to 95% of which show up once; 0.36% is in the top ten. The sample taken for sequencing was naive CD4+ T cells from PBMCs. These receptors were taken from a man aged 18-30 years in good health. Some clones in this sample may be carry-over from other donors' samples. The CDR3 runs from the conserved cysteine through the conserved F or W. Each record gives: V gene, J gene, CDR3 protein.

V gene: TRBV19
J gene: TRBJ1-1
CDR3 protein: CASSIPSDTEAFF

V gene: TRBV28
J gene: TRBJ1-5
CDR3 protein: CASSIWTGGSNQPQHF

V gene: TRBV27
J gene: TRBJ1-2
CDR3 protein: CASSFSDRGVYGYTF

V gene: TRBV7-2
J gene: TRBJ2-1
CDR3 protein: CASSPIAGGPSNEQFF

V gene: TRBV7-2
J gene: TRBJ2-2
CDR3 protein: CASSPRRGTNTGELFF

V gene: TRBV6-6
J gene: TRBJ1-5
CDR3 protein: CASIKDRVDQPQHF

V gene: TRBV29-1
J gene: TRBJ2-3
CDR3 protein: CSVESNPVTQYF

V gene: TRBV5-8
J gene: TRBJ1-3
CDR3 protein: CASSFVGVTGNTIYF

V gene: TRBV28
J gene: TRBJ1-4
CDR3 protein: CASKANEKLFF

V gene: TRBV5-6
J gene: TRBJ2-7
CDR3 protein: CASSHGPDPYEQYF

V gene: TRBV7-9
J gene: TRBJ2-1
CDR3 protein: CASSLPSSGEQFF

V gene: TRBV18
J gene: TRBJ1-5
CDR3 protein: CASSPQGTANQPQHF

V gene: TRBV11-2
J gene: TRBJ1-1
CDR3 protein: CASSFSQKNTEAFF

V gene: TRBV4-1
J gene: TRBJ2-1
CDR3 protein: CASSQDAGTTYNEQFF

V gene: TRBV30
J gene: TRBJ1-5
CDR3 protein: CAWSLQGTQPQHF

V gene: TRBV9
J gene: TRBJ2-3
CDR3 protein: CASSVPAGGDTQYF

V gene: TRBV6-6
J gene: TRBJ1-1
CDR3 protein: CASRNGRGLNTEAFF

V gene: TRBV12-5
J gene: TRBJ1-3
CDR3 protein: CASGSRFIRTGNTIYF

V gene: TRBV7-9
J gene: TRBJ2-1
CDR3 protein: CASSSLAGAGAKSYNEQFF

V gene: TRBV11-3
J gene: TRBJ2-7
CDR3 protein: CASSLDRQTSYEQYF

V gene: TRBV28
J gene: TRBJ1-2
CDR3 protein: CASSPTGSGYTF

V gene: TRBV29-1
J gene: TRBJ1-1
CDR3 protein: CSVDWGRGTEAFF

V gene: TRBV9
J gene: TRBJ2-2
CDR3 protein: CASSVLTTTGELFF

V gene: TRBV19
J gene: TRBJ2-7
CDR3 protein: CASSLGVGLASSYEQYF

V gene: TRBV7-3
J gene: TRBJ2-3
CDR3 protein: CASSLGGRGTDTQYF

V gene: TRBV2
J gene: TRBJ2-7
CDR3 protein: CASSGVTASYEQYF

V gene: TRBV7-9
J gene: TRBJ1-2
CDR3 protein: CASSKDTFPYGYTF

V gene: TRBV6-1
J gene: TRBJ2-5
CDR3 protein: CASSVPQSMGETQYF

V gene: TRBV30
J gene: TRBJ2-2
CDR3 protein: CAWKPRLGLAGVWAGELFF

V gene: TRBV6-6
J gene: TRBJ1-2
CDR3 protein: CASSFQPTGALYGYTF

V gene: TRBV15
J gene: TRBJ1-5
CDR3 protein: CATSRDPAGQGAQPQHF

V gene: TRBV13
J gene: TRBJ2-2
CDR3 protein: CASSSPRTRNLPGELFF

V gene: TRBV30
J gene: TRBJ2-7
CDR3 protein: CAWRDGQYSYEQYF

V gene: TRBV5-1
J gene: TRBJ2-1
CDR3 protein: CASSWGQGAVGEQFF

V gene: TRBV2
J gene: TRBJ1-4
CDR3 protein: CASLNGLTNEKLFF

V gene: TRBV18
J gene: TRBJ2-3
CDR3 protein: CASSPQGPGADTQYF

V gene: TRBV11-2
J gene: TRBJ2-1
CDR3 protein: CASSARVTRINEQFF

V gene: TRBV5-6
J gene: TRBJ2-7
CDR3 protein: CASTATGTGINYEQYF

V gene: TRBV7-6
J gene: TRBJ2-3
CDR3 protein: CASSLDSGILGTRTDTQYF

V gene: TRBV28
J gene: TRBJ2-5
CDR3 protein: CASRLSRVETQYF

V gene: TRBV7-2
J gene: TRBJ1-2
CDR3 protein: CASSLGGYGYTF

V gene: TRBV19
J gene: TRBJ1-3
CDR3 protein: CASGRGTASGNTIYF

V gene: TRBV6-1
J gene: TRBJ1-4
CDR3 protein: CASSEVGGAGEKLFF

V gene: TRBV25-1
J gene: TRBJ2-7
CDR3 protein: CASSLTSFHEQYF

V gene: TRBV5-1
J gene: TRBJ1-4
CDR3 protein: CASSGQGEKLFF